This TCR beta chain was found in a study of T cell repertoires and HLA-DP antigens. Overall study context: Versus self, one alloantigen differed at one groove amino acid, the other at nine to eleven.

V dropped 0 bases and J dropped 6 bases, with 15 bases sitting between them. The CDR3 length is 16 residues. Germline loops: CDR1 KGHSH, CDR2 LQKENI. The primer mix covered 54 TRBV segments and 13 TRBJ segments. The method was immunoSEQ multiplex PCR; TCRdb's version includes in-frame clones alone and lacks a portion of them. The sample has some 110,000 clones; around 92% are singletons. About this clone: Its antigen is not identified.

The clonotype comes from a woman aged 18-29 years in good health and CMV-seronegative. The material sequenced was CD4+ T cells from PBMCs. The rearrangement joins TRBV18 to TRBJ2-1; D perhaps matches TRBD2 (6 bases). DNA for the CDR3: TGTGCCAGCTCACCACCGGTCGGGACTTCCCCCAATGAGCAGTTCTTC. Its translation is CASSPPVGTSPNEQFF. Looking up the rest from reference TRBV18 and TRBJ2-1 gives the full variable domain: NAGVMQNPRHLVRRRGQEARLRCSPMKGHSHVYWYRQLPEEGLKFMVYLQKENIIDESGMPKERFSAEFPKEGPSILRIQQVVRGDSAAYFCASSPPVGTSPNEQFFGPGTRLTVL.